The 18 T cell receptor beta chains in this list originate from one sample, sequenced in a study of blood T cell repertoires in COVID-19 (dated by TCRdb to about 2020). Library construction relied on the immunoSEQ multiplex PCR assay. TCRdb provides this immuneACCESS table in a form limited to in-frame rearrangements. Some clones are lacking; in checked studies, under half of them reflect an unresolved V gene, and why the rest are absent is not known. Present in this sample are fewer than 250,000 clones, approximately 86% of which were seen just once. The ten top clones hold about 3% of the sample. Material: peripheral blood. Receptors were obtained from a man aged 55 to 70 with acute or convalescent COVID-19.

The chain couples TRBV2 to TRBJ1-1; perhaps TRBD1 as D (6 bases). CDR1 and CDR2 (germline): SNHLY, FYNNEI. V lost 9 bases and J lost 8, with 22 bases in between. CDR3 length equals 14 residues. This CDR3 is CASRPQGPSQEAFF. Written as DNA, the CDR3 is TGTGCCAGTCGGCCTCAGGGGCCCAGCCAAGAAGCTTTCTTT.

The CDR3 reads CASSLGLAGGHYEQYF. CDR3 in DNA: TGTGCCAGCAGCCTAGGACTAGCGGGGGGCCACTACGAGCAGTACTTC. The chain uses TRBV5-4 and TRBJ2-7, with 14 bases identical to TRBD2. The trim removed 4 bases at V and 3 bases at J, leaving 6 bases unmatched. The germline V gene has CDR1 SGHNT and CDR2 YYREEE (reference sequence). The CDR3 loop spans 16 amino acids.

The chain couples TRBV12-3 or TRBV12-4 to TRBJ1-6; D unresolved. CDR3 size: 12 residues. The V and J ends lost 4 bases and 8 bases respectively, with 6 bases between them. The CDR3 sequence is CASSSGYSPLHF. The CDR3 nucleotides read TGTGCCAGCAGTTCCGGGTATTCACCCCTCCACTTT.

A single count supports this clone. Just one base apart from a much larger clone, this may be a read error. This same CDR3 is encoded by further DNA sequences in the sample. The chain uses TRBV7-8 and TRBJ2-7, with 7 nucleotides matching TRBD2. Looked up from germline, CDR1 is SGHVS and CDR2 is FQNEAQ. CDR3 length: 15 amino acids. Germline trimming cut 1 base from V and 0 bases from J; bases unmatched to any gene: 3. CDR3 residues: CASSLGGTTSYEQYF. The CDR3 DNA follows: TGTGCCAGCAGCTTAGGGGGGACTACCTCCTACGAGCAGTACTTC.

This chain links TRBV5-4 with TRBJ2-2; D uncertain. Trimming stripped 0 bases from V and 0 bases from J, with 6 bases between. Germline lookup yields CDR1 SGHNT and CDR2 YYREEE (reference sequence). This CDR3 spans 15 amino acids. The CDR3 DNA follows: TGTGCCAGCAGCTTGGTGGGCGCGAACACCGGGGAGCTGTTTTTT. Amino acids: CASSLVGANTGELFF.

This clone appeared a few times. V gene TRBV5-8 combines with J gene TRBJ1-5; TRBD1 aligns across 8 bases. The CDR3 is 19 amino acids. V was pared by 1 base and J by 5 bases, with 17 bases of the junction left unmatched. CDR1 is SGHTS, CDR2 YDEGEE, per germline. In DNA form, the CDR3 reads TGTGCCAGCAGCTTGTTCGGACAGGGTTTTGAAGCCCCGGATCAGCCCCAGCATTTT. Translated, it gives CASSLFGQGFEAPDQPQHF. The full variable domain, completed using reference TRBV5-8 and TRBJ1-5, is EAGVTQSPTHLIKTRGQQATLRCSPISGHTSVYWYQQALGLGLQFLLWYDEGEERNRGNFPPRFSGRQFPNYSSELNVNALELEDSALYLCASSLFGQGFEAPDQPQHFGDGTRLSIL.

The chain has TRBV7-2 and TRBJ2-6; 7 bases line up with TRBD1. The CDR3 has 18 residues. Germline loops: CDR1 SGHTA, CDR2 FQGNSA. The V and J ends lost 2 bases and 0 bases, in that order; junction bases with no gene match: 7. The CDR3 protein is CASSLTVSGGSGANVLTF. For the CDR3, the DNA is TGTGCCAGCAGCTTAACTGTGTCAGGGGGCTCTGGGGCCAACGTCCTGACTTTC.

This chain connects TRBV5-4 to TRBJ2-2; 8 bases fit TRBD1. The germline CDR1 and CDR2 sequences are SGHNT and YYREEE (reference sequence). This CDR3 region has 15 residues. V gave up 4 bases and J gave up 3 bases; unmatched junction bases: 5. CDR3 in amino acids: CASSRTGWDTGELFF. DNA of the CDR3: TGTGCCAGCAGCCGGACAGGGTGGGACACCGGGGAGCTGTTTTTT.

The chain is built from TRBV7-2 and TRBJ2-1; 11 nucleotides agree with TRBD2. Trimming removed 5 bases from V and 4 bases from J; junction bases left unmatched: 4. CDR3 size: 15 residues. Germline lookup yields CDR1 SGHTA and CDR2 FQGNSA. In DNA form, the CDR3 reads TGTGCCAGCAGCCGTAGCGGGGGGGTTTACAATGAGCAGTTCTTC. Its translation: CASSRSGGVYNEQFF.

V and J are TRBV7-8 and TRBJ2-5; the match to TRBD1 covers 7 bases. Per the germline V gene, CDR1 is SGHVS and CDR2 is FQNEAQ. The CDR3 runs 15 residues. V was pared by 1 base and J by 3 bases, with 5 bases of the junction left unmatched. This chain's CDR3 is CASSLGGQNKETQYF. CDR3 in DNA: TGTGCCAGCAGCTTAGGGGGACAGAATAAAGAGACCCAGTACTTC.

This clone came up once. The chain joins TRBV6-5 to TRBJ2-3; D unresolved. The germline CDR1 and CDR2 sequences are MNHEY and SVGAGI. This CDR3 has 15 residues. V was shortened by 0 bases and J by 2 bases, with 9 bases between the two germline ends. CDR3 DNA: TGTGCCAGCAGTTACTCGAGCCTTTACACAGATACGCAGTATTTT. It specifies CASSYSSLYTDTQYF.

The chain links TRBV7-9 to TRBJ1-2, with TRBD1 matching 9 bases. This CDR3 is built from 16 residues. CDR1 and CDR2 from the germline V gene are SEHNR and FQNEAQ (reference sequence). V dropped 0 bases and J dropped 3; count of bases not matched to a gene: 5. The chain's CDR3 is CASSLAGTGMDYGYTF. CDR3 bases: TGTGCCAGCAGCTTAGCCGGGACAGGGATGGACTATGGCTACACCTTC.

This chain connects TRBV6-5 to TRBJ1-6, with D tentatively TRBD1 (6 bases). Germline assignment: CDR1 MNHEY and CDR2 SVGAGI. The CDR3 has 13 residues. V lost 8 bases and J lost 5, with 10 bases in between. The CDR3: CASRDNHNSPLHF. The CDR3 DNA sequence: TGTGCCAGCCGGGACAACCATAATTCACCCCTCCACTTT.

This chain joins TRBV9 and TRBJ2-3, with 9 positions matching TRBD2. CDR3 length: 16 residues. V lost 0 bases to trimming and J lost 2 bases; unmatched junction nucleotides: 4. Germline V gives CDR1 SGDLS, CDR2 YYNGEE. CDR3 DNA: TGTGCCAGCAGCGTAGCGGGCGGGGGGGTCACAGATACGCAGTATTTT. Translated, it gives CASSVAGGGVTDTQYF.

This rearrangement joins TRBV27 to TRBJ1-6, with 7 bases matching TRBD1. The CDR3 has 14 residues. Trimming cost V 1 base and J 9 bases; bases outside gene matches: 3. CDR1 and CDR2 (germline): MNHEY, SMNVEV (reference sequence). The CDR3 here is CASSLLDRSSPLHF. The CDR3 bases are TGTGCCAGCAGTTTATTGGACAGGTCTTCACCCCTCCACTTT.

The CDR3 sequence: CASSLGQISHNYGYTF. CDR3 DNA: TGTGCCAGCAGTTTGGGGCAGATCTCCCATAACTATGGCTACACCTTC. This sequence joins TRBV6-5 and TRBJ1-2; a weak D match, TRBD1 (5 bases). The CDR3 has 16 amino acids. Germline V lookup: CDR1 MNHEY, CDR2 SVGAGI. The V gene lost 4 bases and the J gene lost 1 base, with 16 bases spanning the gap.

This clone has a single count. The CDR3: CATSRETGHLNEKLFF. DNA of the CDR3: TGTGCCACCAGCAGGGAAACGGGACATCTTAATGAAAAACTGTTTTTT. V gene TRBV15 combines with J gene TRBJ1-4; a weak D match, TRBD1 (6 bases). The V gene's germline CDR1 is LNHNV and CDR2 YYDKDF (reference sequence). CDR3 length: 16 amino acids. V was pared by 3 bases and J by 4 bases, with 15 bases between. The complete variable domain, with remaining parts taken from reference TRBV15 and TRBJ1-4, reads DAMVIQNPRYQVTQFGKPVTLSCSQTLNHNVMYWYQQKSSQAPKLLFHYYDKDFNNEADTPDNFQSRRPNTSFCFLDIRSPGLGDTAMYLCATSRETGHLNEKLFFGSGTQLSVL.

This chain joins TRBV11-1 and TRBJ2-5, with D possibly TRBD2 on 6 matching bases. The ends were cut back, 0 bases at V and 9 bases at J, with 8 bases in the middle. The CDR3 is made up of 12 amino acids. Germline CDR1 is SGHAT and CDR2 is FQDESV (reference sequence). CDR3 protein: CASSLAGEAQYF. The DNA for the CDR3 is TGTGCCAGCAGCTTAGCGGGGGAGGCCCAGTACTTC.